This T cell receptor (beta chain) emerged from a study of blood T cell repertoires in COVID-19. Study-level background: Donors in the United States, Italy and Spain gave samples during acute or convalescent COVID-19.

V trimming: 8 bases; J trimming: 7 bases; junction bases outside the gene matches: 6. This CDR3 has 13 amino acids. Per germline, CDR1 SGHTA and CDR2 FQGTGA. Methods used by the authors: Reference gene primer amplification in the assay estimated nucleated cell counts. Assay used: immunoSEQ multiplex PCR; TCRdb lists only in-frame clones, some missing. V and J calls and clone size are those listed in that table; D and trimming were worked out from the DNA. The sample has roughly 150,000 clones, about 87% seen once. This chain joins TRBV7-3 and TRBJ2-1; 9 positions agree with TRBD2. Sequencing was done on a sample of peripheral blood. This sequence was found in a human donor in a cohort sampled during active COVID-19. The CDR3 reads CASSPSGANEQFF. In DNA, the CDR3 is TGTGCCAGCTCTCCTAGCGGGGCAAATGAGCAGTTCTTC.